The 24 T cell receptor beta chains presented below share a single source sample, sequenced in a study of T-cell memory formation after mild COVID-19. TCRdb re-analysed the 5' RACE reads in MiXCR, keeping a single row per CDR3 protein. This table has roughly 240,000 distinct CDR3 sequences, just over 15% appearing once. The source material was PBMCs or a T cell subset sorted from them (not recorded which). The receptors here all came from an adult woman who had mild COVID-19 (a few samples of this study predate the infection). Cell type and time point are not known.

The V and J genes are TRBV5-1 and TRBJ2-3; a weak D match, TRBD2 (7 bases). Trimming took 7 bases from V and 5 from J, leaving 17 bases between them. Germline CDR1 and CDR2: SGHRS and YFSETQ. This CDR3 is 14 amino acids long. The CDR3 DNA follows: TGCGCCAGCCAGCTAGGGGGGGCTGAAGATACGCAGTATTTT. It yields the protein CASQLGGAEDTQYF.

DNA of the CDR3: TGTGCCAGCACCCGGGACAGGGGGCTCTTAGCCACAGATACGCAGTATTTT. Translating it yields CASTRDRGLLATDTQYF. The V and J genes are TRBV12-3 or TRBV12-4 and TRBJ2-3, with 12 bases that match TRBD1. Trimming removed 7 bases from V and 2 bases from J; junction bases left unmatched: 10. CDR3 length: 17 residues.

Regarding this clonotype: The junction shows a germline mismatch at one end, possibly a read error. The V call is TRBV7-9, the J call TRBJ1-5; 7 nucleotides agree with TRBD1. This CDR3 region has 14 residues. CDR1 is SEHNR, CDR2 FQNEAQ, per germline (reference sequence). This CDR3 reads CSSSFQGVNQPQHF. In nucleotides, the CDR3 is TGTTCCAGCAGCTTTCAGGGGGTCAATCAGCCCCAGCATTTT.

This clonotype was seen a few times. The CDR3 is CASSRQGANVLTF. The DNA of the CDR3 is TGTGCCAGCAGTCGCCAGGGGGCCAACGTCCTGACTTTC. This chain connects TRBV12-3 or TRBV12-4 to TRBJ2-6; D not certain. The CDR3 totals 13 residues. Trimming cost V 5 bases and J 4 bases, with 6 bases left between them.

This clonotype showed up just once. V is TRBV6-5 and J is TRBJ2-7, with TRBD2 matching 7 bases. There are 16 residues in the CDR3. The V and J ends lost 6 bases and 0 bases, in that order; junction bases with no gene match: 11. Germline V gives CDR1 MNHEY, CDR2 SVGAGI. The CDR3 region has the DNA TGTGCCAGCAGCCTGGGGGGGGGTAAGAGCTCCTACGAGCAGTACTTC. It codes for CASSLGGGKSSYEQYF.

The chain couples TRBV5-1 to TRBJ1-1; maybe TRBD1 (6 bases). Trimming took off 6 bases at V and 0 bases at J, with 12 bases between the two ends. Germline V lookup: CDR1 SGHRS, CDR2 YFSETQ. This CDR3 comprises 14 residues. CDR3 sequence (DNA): TGCGCCAGCACCGTTCAGGGGATGAACACTGAAGCTTTCTTT. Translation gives CASTVQGMNTEAFF.

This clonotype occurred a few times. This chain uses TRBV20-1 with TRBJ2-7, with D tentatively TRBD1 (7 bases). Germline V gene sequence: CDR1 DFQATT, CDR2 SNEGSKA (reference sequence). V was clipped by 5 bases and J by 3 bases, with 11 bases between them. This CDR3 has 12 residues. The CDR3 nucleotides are TGCAGTGCTCCTCAGGGGGGCTACGAGCAGTACTTC. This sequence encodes CSAPQGGYEQYF.

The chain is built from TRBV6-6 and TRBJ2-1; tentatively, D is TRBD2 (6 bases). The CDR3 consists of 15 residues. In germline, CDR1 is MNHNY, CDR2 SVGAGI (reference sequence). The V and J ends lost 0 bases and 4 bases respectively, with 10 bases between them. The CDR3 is CASSYSSGEYNEQFF. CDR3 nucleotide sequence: TGTGCCAGCAGTTACTCTAGCGGAGAGTACAATGAGCAGTTCTTC.

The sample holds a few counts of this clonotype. The CDR3 DNA reads as TGCGCCAGCAGCTTGGCACAGGGATGGAACTATGGCTACACCTTC. This sequence encodes CASSLAQGWNYGYTF. V gene TRBV5-1 combines with J gene TRBJ1-2; D is perhaps TRBD1 (6 bases). V lost 0 bases and J lost 2, with 11 bases in between. The CDR3 runs to 15 residues. Germline V gives CDR1 SGHRS, CDR2 YFSETQ.

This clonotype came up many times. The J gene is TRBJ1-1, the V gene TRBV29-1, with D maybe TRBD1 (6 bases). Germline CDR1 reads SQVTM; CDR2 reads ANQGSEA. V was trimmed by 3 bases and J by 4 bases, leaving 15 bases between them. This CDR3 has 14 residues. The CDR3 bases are TGCAGCGTTGAGTCCGGGGTCAGGGGCACTGAAGCTTTCTTT. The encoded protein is CSVESGVRGTEAFF.

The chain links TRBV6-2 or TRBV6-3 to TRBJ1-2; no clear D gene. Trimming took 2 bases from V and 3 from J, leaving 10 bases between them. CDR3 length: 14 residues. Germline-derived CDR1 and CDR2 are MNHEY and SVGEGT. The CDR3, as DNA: TGTGCCAGCAGTTACCTGTTGAGGGACTATGGCTACACCTTC. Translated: CASSYLLRDYGYTF.

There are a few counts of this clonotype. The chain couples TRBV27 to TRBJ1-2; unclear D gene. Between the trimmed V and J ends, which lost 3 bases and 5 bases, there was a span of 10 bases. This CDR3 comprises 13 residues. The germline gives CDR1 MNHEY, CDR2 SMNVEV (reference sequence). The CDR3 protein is CASSFRDGYGYTF. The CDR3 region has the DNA TGTGCCAGCAGTTTTAGGGATGGTTATGGCTACACCTTC.

In nucleotides, the CDR3 is TGTGCCAGCGGTACCGGGACCACGAACACCGGGGAGCTGTTTTTT. Translated, it gives CASGTGTTNTGELFF. The chain joins TRBV7-9 to TRBJ2-2; the D call may be TRBD1 or TRBD2 (5 bases each). This CDR3 comprises 15 residues. Per the germline V gene, CDR1 is SEHNR and CDR2 is FQNEAQ (reference sequence). V dropped 8 bases and J dropped 0 bases, with 13 bases sitting between them.

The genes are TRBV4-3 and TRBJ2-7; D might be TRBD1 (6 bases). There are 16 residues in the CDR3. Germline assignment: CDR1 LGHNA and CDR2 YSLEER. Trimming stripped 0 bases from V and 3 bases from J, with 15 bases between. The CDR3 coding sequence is TGCGCCAGCAGCCAAGATACTCCGCGACAGGTCTACGAGCAGTACTTC. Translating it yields CASSQDTPRQVYEQYF.

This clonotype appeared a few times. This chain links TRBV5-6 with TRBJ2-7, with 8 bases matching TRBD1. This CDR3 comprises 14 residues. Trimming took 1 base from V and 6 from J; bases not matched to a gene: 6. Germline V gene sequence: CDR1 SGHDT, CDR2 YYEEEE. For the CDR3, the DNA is TGTGCCAGCAGCTTGTCAGGGGGCGGCCCCGAGCAGTACTTC. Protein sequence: CASSLSGGGPEQYF.

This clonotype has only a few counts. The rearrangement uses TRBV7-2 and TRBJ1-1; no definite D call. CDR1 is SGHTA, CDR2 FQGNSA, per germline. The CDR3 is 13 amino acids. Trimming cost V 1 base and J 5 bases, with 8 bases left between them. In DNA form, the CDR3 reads TGTGCCAGCAGCTTAGATAGGGAAACTGAAGCTTTCTTT. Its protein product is CASSLDRETEAFF.

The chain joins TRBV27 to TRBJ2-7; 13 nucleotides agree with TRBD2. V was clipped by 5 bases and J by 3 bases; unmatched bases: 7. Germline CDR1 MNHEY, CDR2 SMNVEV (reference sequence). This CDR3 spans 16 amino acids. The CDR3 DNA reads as TGTGCCAGCAGTCCCCCACGACTAGCGGGAGGCTACGAGCAGTACTTC. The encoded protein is CASSPPRLAGGYEQYF.

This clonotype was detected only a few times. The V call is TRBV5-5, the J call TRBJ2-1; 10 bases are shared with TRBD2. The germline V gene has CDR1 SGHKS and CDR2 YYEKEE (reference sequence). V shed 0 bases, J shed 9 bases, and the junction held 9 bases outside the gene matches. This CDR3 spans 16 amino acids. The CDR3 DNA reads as TGTGCCAGCAGCTTGGGACTAGCGGGCCGGCTGGGTGAGCAGTTCTTC. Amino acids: CASSLGLAGRLGEQFF.

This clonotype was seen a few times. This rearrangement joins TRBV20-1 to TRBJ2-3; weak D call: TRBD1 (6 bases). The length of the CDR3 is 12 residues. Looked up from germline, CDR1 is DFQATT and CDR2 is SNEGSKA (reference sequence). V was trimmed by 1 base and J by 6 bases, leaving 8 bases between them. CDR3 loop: CSARVGADTQYF. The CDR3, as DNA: TGCAGTGCTAGAGTGGGGGCGGATACGCAGTATTTT.

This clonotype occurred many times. CDR3 protein: CASSPGQGASHGYTF. The CDR3 DNA reads TGTGCCAGCAGTCCTGGACAGGGGGCATCTCATGGCTACACCTTC. The chain combines TRBV12-3 or TRBV12-4 with TRBJ1-2, with 11 bases matching TRBD1. V shed 5 bases, J shed 6 bases, and the junction held 8 bases outside the gene matches. The CDR3 has 15 amino acids.

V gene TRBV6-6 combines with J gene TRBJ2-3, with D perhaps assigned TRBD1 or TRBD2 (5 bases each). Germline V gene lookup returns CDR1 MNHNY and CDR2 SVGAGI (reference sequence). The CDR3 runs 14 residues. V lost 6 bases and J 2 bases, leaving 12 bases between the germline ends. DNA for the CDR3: TGTGCCAGCAGCCGGGACGGACCCACAGATACGCAGTATTTT. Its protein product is CASSRDGPTDTQYF.

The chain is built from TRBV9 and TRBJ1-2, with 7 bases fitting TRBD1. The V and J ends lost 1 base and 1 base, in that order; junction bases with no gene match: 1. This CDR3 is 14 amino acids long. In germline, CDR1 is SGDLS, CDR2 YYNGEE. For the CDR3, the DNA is TGTGCCAGCAGCGTATGGGACAGTAACTATGGCTACACCTTC. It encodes CASSVWDSNYGYTF.

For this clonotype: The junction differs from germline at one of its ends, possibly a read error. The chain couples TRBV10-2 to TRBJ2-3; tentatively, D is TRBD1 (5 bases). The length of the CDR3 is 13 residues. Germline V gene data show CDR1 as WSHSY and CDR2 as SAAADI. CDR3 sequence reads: CASNPGYLDTKYF. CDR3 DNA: TGCGCCAGCAACCCAGGGTATTTAGATACGAAGTATTTT.

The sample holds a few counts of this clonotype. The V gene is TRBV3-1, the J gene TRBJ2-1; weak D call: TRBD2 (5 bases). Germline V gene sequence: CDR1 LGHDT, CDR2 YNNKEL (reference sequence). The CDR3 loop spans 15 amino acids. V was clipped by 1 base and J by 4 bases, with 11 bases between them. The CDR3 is CASSQAGSLYNEQFF. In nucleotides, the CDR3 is TGTGCCAGCAGCCAAGCGGGATCGCTATACAATGAGCAGTTCTTC.